This TCR beta chain is from a study of CD8+CD57+ T cells in acquired aplastic anemia. Study outcomes and limitations: Overlapping CD8+ CDR3 repertoires of patients and controls contained under 35 shared sequences.

For this clonotype: What it binds is not known. An end of the junction does not agree with germline; a read error may underlie this.

Profiling of TCR beta VDJ combinations and CDR3 sequences used genomic DNA as template. TCRdb independently ran MiXCR on the reads; one entry per CDR3 protein. Found here are about 160,000 distinct CDR3 sequences, around half of them singletons; the top ten hold approximately 2.9%. All sequencing subjects had displayed CD8+CD57+ cell expansion on flow cytometry. The CDR3 covers 13 residues. Germline values: CDR1 ENHRY, CDR2 SYGVKD. The rearrangement links TRBV10-3 to TRBJ2-3; no reliable D call. The TCR comes from a human donor with aplastic anemia. Sequences were obtained from sorted CD4+, CD8+, or CD8+CD57+ T cells (not recorded which) from PBMCs. The CDR3 nucleotides are TGTACCATCAGTGAGTCCGGATTCTATGAGCAGTATTTT. It yields the protein CTISESGFYEQYF.